One and the same sample provided the 18 T cell receptor beta chains below, sequenced in a study of human T cells and chemical hapten exposure. Time point given: pre-sensitization, week 0. Treatment described: therapeutic diphenylcyclopropenone sensitization with weekly scalp DPC. In TCRdb, the RACE reads were re-called with MiXCR into one record per CDR3 protein. Here the sample spans approximately 400,000 distinct CDR3 sequences, approximately 5.1% being singletons. The sample was whole blood, taken in connection with sensitization to the hapten diphenylcyclopropenone (DPC). The receptors stem from a woman aged 45-60 years with alopecia areata. Some clones in this sample may be carry-over from other donors' samples.

The J gene is TRBJ2-2, the V gene TRBV12-3 or TRBV12-4, with D perhaps given as TRBD1 or TRBD2 (6 bases each). The CDR3 totals 13 residues. V gave up 6 bases and J gave up 6 bases, with 11 bases separating them. In DNA form, the CDR3 reads TGTGCCAGCAGACAGGGAGGTCCCGGGGAGCTGTTTTTT. Its protein is CASRQGGPGELFF.

The rearrangement uses TRBV7-6 and TRBJ2-7; perhaps D is TRBD1 or TRBD2 (6 bases each). Trimming cost V 5 bases and J 4 bases, with 21 bases left between them. The germline V gene encodes CDR1 SGHVS and CDR2 FNYEAQ. This CDR3 spans 16 amino acids. CDR3 region: CASSPVGGQPFYEQYF. CDR3 coding DNA: TGTGCCAGCAGCCCGGTGGGGGGACAACCCTTTTACGAGCAGTACTTC.

This clonotype has more than one count but fewer than ten. The chain employs TRBV9 and TRBJ2-7; D may be TRBD1 (6 bases). The V gene lost 3 bases and the J gene lost 1 base, with 11 bases spanning the gap. Germline V gives CDR1 SGDLS, CDR2 YYNGEE. The CDR3 has 14 amino acids. CDR3 sequence: CASSAPDRSYEQYF. CDR3 sequence (DNA): TGTGCCAGCAGCGCCCCGGACAGATCCTACGAGCAGTACTTC. The whole variable domain, filled in from reference TRBV9 and TRBJ2-7, reads DSGVTQTPKHLITATGQRVTLRCSPRSGDLSVYWYQQSLDQGLQFLIQYYNGEERAKGNILERFSAQQFPDLHSELNLSSLELGDSALYFCASSAPDRSYEQYFGPGTRLTVT.

The chain is built from TRBV12-3 or TRBV12-4 and TRBJ2-7; 8 bases agree with TRBD2. V lost 5 bases, J lost 4 bases, and 10 bases stayed unmatched. The CDR3 runs to 15 residues. CDR3 sequence: CASSGQREPGYEQYF. CDR3 in DNA: TGTGCCAGCAGTGGACAGCGGGAGCCAGGTTACGAGCAGTACTTC.

The chain employs TRBV29-1 and TRBJ2-3; TRBD2 matches at 8 bases. Germline V CDR1 and CDR2: SQVTM, ANQGSEA. There are 13 residues in the CDR3. J was trimmed by 2 bases and V by 3 bases; bases with no gene match: 1. The CDR3: CSVERGATDTQYF. CDR3 nucleotides: TGCAGCGTTGAGCGGGGGGCCACAGATACGCAGTATTTT.

This clonotype came up many times. V is TRBV13 and J is TRBJ2-7; D is unresolved. CDR3 size: 12 residues. V gave up 0 bases and J gave up 6 bases, with 6 bases separating them. Germline V lookup: CDR1 PRHDT, CDR2 FYEKMQ (reference sequence). The CDR3 DNA reads TGTGCCAGCAGCTTAGGAGGGTTCGAGCAGTACTTC. Translating gives CASSLGGFEQYF. Using reference TRBV13 and TRBJ2-7 for the parts outside the CDR3, the full variable domain is AAGVIQSPRHLIKEKRETATLKCYPIPRHDTVYWYQQGPGQDPQFLISFYEKMQSDKGSIPDRFSAQQFSDYHSELNMSSLELGDSALYFCASSLGGFEQYFGPGTRLTVT.

This clonotype was detected many times. The chain links TRBV20-1 to TRBJ1-3, with TRBD1 as a possible D gene (5 bases). The CDR3 is made up of 18 amino acids. V was trimmed by 0 bases and J by 0 bases, leaving 18 bases between them. Germline V gene data show CDR1 as DFQATT and CDR2 as SNEGSKA (reference sequence). CDR3 sequence (DNA): TGCAGTGCTAGAGATCGTAGGGGCTCAATATACTCTGGAAACACCATATATTTT. Amino acid sequence: CSARDRRGSIYSGNTIYF.

Only a few counts were recorded for this clonotype. The rearrangement links TRBV7-6 to TRBJ2-3; D is unclear. Between the trimmed V and J ends, which lost 5 bases and 0 bases, there was a span of 9 bases. Per germline, CDR1 SGHVS and CDR2 FNYEAQ. CDR3 length: 14 amino acids. The CDR3 loop is CASSEQRSTDTQYF. The CDR3 DNA sequence: TGTGCCAGCAGCGAGCAGCGTAGCACAGATACGCAGTATTTT.

The chain carries TRBV3-1 and TRBJ2-3; possibly TRBD2 for D (6 bases). V was clipped by 0 bases and J by 0 bases, with 13 bases between them. This CDR3 region has 17 residues. Germline-derived CDR1 and CDR2 are LGHDT and YNNKEL (reference sequence). The CDR3: CASSQDHPGRSTDTQYF. The CDR3, as DNA: TGTGCCAGCAGCCAAGATCACCCAGGGAGGAGCACAGATACGCAGTATTTT.

Points on this clonotype: With a much larger clone just one base away, this may be a read error. The V gene is TRBV7-8, the J gene TRBJ2-3; 8 positions match TRBD2. The CDR3 has 18 residues. Germline CDR1 is SGHVS and CDR2 is FQNEAQ. With V trimmed by 6 bases and J by 4 bases, 18 bases remained unmatched. CDR3 sequence reads: CASSRFGLARERADTQYF. The CDR3 DNA reads as TGTGCCAGCAGTCGTTTTGGACTAGCAAGAGAGCGGGCAGATACGCAGTATTTT.

In this sample, this clonotype turned up a few times. The gene calls are TRBV11-2 and TRBJ2-1; 8 positions match TRBD2. Per germline, CDR1 SGHAT and CDR2 FQNNGV. V was clipped by 7 bases and J by 2 bases; unmatched bases: 16. CDR3 length equals 18 residues. In DNA, the CDR3 is TGTGCCAGCACCGGATGGGAGGCTAGCGGGTTAGCCTACAATGAGCAGTTCTTC. Protein sequence: CASTGWEASGLAYNEQFF.

The table lists this clonotype with many counts. This chain links TRBV4-1 with TRBJ2-7; D call uncertain. The CDR3 extends over 13 amino acids. Germline-derived CDR1 and CDR2 are MGHRA and YSYEKL. Deletions cut 1 base from V and 2 bases from J, with 6 bases between. The CDR3 loop reads CASSQGATYEQYF. In DNA form, the CDR3 reads TGCGCCAGCAGCCAAGGGGCAACCTACGAGCAGTACTTC.

There are many counts of this clonotype. The chain couples TRBV4-2 to TRBJ2-3; 9 bases are shared with TRBD2. Germline CDR1 is LGHNA and CDR2 is YNFKEQ. V was clipped by 3 bases and J by 4 bases; unmatched bases: 5. This CDR3 has 15 amino acids. This CDR3 is CASSHEKREADTQYF. The CDR3 region has the DNA TGTGCCAGCAGCCACGAGAAGCGGGAGGCAGATACGCAGTATTTT.

This clonotype was observed a few times. The genes are TRBV18 and TRBJ2-3, with TRBD1 matching 9 bases. Losses at the gene ends were 4 bases for V and 0 bases for J; bases not matched to a gene: 2. The CDR3 runs 15 residues. Per the germline V gene, CDR1 is KGHSH and CDR2 is LQKENI. In DNA form, the CDR3 reads TGTGCCAGCTCACGGGACAGGGCCAGCACAGATACGCAGTATTTT. Its translation: CASSRDRASTDTQYF.

The rearrangement links TRBV3-1 to TRBJ2-7; maybe TRBD2 (5 bases). The CDR3 length is 13 residues. V was shortened by 5 bases and J by 7 bases, with 15 bases between the two germline ends. Per the germline V gene, CDR1 is LGHDT and CDR2 is YNNKEL (reference sequence). CDR3: CASSGLSWEEQYF. The CDR3 nucleotides read TGTGCCAGCAGCGGACTTTCTTGGGAGGAGCAGTACTTC.

This clonotype has ten or more counts. This chain joins TRBV7-2 and TRBJ2-1, with D perhaps matching TRBD2 (5 bases). The CDR3 is made up of 13 amino acids. Germline loops: CDR1 SGHTA, CDR2 FQGNSA. Deletions cut 5 bases from V and 8 bases from J, with 13 bases between. The CDR3 DNA reads TGTGCCAGCAGCCCGAACCCGGGATATGAGCAGTTCTTC. Translation gives CASSPNPGYEQFF.

The table lists this clonotype with a few counts. This chain uses TRBV7-6 with TRBJ2-1; 7 bases map to TRBD2. CDR3 length equals 12 residues. Losses at the gene ends were 10 bases for V and 7 bases for J; bases not matched to a gene: 7. Germline loops: CDR1 SGHVS, CDR2 FNYEAQ. CDR3 residues: CATGPGGNEQFF. CDR3 DNA sequence: TGTGCCACGGGGCCCGGGGGGAATGAGCAGTTCTTC.

The chain combines TRBV5-8 with TRBJ2-6, with D perhaps matching TRBD1 (5 bases). The V end was cut by 0 bases, the J end by 2 bases, with 12 bases between. This CDR3 is built from 17 residues. The germline gives CDR1 SGHTS, CDR2 YDEGEE. The CDR3 DNA follows: TGTGCCAGCAGCTTGGAAAGGGGCGGAACTGGGGCCAACGTCCTGACTTTC. This codes for CASSLERGGTGANVLTF.